A single sample is the source of the 17 T cell receptor beta chains below, sequenced in a study of T cells in Graves' hyperthyroidism and ophthalmopathy. TCR beta CDR3 sequences were amplified from RNA transcripts. An initial round of RT-PCR targeting the TCR CDR3 relied on the HTBI primer set. From the multiplex PCR reads, TCRdb called clonotypes with MiXCR, one entry per CDR3 protein. The repertoire holds about 500,000 distinct CDR3 sequences, with 46% as singletons. Sequenced input: peripheral blood or thyroid tissue (not recorded which). The receptors were sampled from an adult woman with Graves' disease, either hyperthyroidism or ophthalmopathy (not recorded which).

This clonotype was seen only a few times. V and J are TRBV18 and TRBJ1-6; D gene ambiguous. Germline CDR1 and CDR2: KGHSH and LQKENI. This CDR3 is 12 amino acids long. V lost 5 bases to trimming and J lost 13 bases, with 12 bases between them. The CDR3 loop reads CASSLDRGPLHF. CDR3 DNA: TGTGCCAGCTCATTGGACCGTGGGCCCCTCCACTTT. Supplemented by reference TRBV18 and TRBJ1-6, the full variable domain reads NAGVMQNPRHLVRRRGQEARLRCSPMKGHSHVYWYRQLPEEGLKFMVYLQKENIIDESGMPKERFSAEFPKEGPSILRIQQVVRGDSAAYFCASSLDRGPLHFGNGTRLTVT.

A note on this clonotype: Just one base apart from a much larger clone, this may be a read error. This CDR3 fails to terminate in the conserved phenylalanine or tryptophan, so it likely reflects a read error. The chain is built from TRBV9 and TRBJ1-1, with D possibly matching TRBD1 (6 bases). Deletions cut 2 bases from V and 3 bases from J, with 8 bases between. Germline V gene sequence: CDR1 SGDLS, CDR2 YYNGEE. This CDR3 is built from 13 residues. For the CDR3, the DNA is TGTGCCAGCAGCGTTTCAGGGGACACTGAAGCTTTCTCT. Its translation is CASSVSGDTEAFS.

This chain uses TRBV15 with TRBJ2-7; no firm D call. In germline, CDR1 is LNHNV, CDR2 YYDKDF (reference sequence). Trimming removed 1 base at V and 2 bases at J, with 9 bases between. The CDR3 sequence is 14 residues long. The chain's CDR3 is CATSRVLEPYEQYF. The CDR3 nucleotides read TGTGCCACCAGCAGAGTGCTGGAGCCCTACGAGCAGTACTTC.

In regard to this clonotype: With a much larger clone just one base away, this may be a read error. J is TRBJ1-2 and V is TRBV7-8; D gene uncertain. The CDR3 contains 13 residues. Germline-derived CDR1 and CDR2 are SGHVS and FQNEAQ. The CDR3 sequence is CASSPRINYGHTF. The CDR3 DNA reads as TGTGCCAGCAGCCCCAGAATTAACTATGGCCACACCTTC.

Notes on this clonotype: A much larger clonotype is one base distant, so this may be a read error. The rearrangement links TRBV6-2 or TRBV6-3 to TRBJ2-7; D gene uncertain. The ends were cut back, 6 bases at V and 3 bases at J, with 9 bases in the middle. CDR1 is MNHEY and CDR2 is SVGEGT in the germline V gene. The CDR3 extends over 12 amino acids. The CDR3 bases are TGTGCCAGCAGGGACCAGAACTACGAGCAGTACTTC. Translating it yields CASRDQNYEQYF.

The chain combines TRBV29-1 with TRBJ2-5; a weak D match, TRBD2 (6 bases). The CDR3 runs to 11 residues. Looked up from germline, CDR1 is SQVTM and CDR2 is ANQGSEA. Trimming pared 8 bases from V and 2 bases from J, leaving 9 bases between. This CDR3 is CSSREQETQYF. The CDR3 DNA is TGCAGCTCGCGGGAACAAGAGACCCAGTACTTC.

This clonotype was found a few times. The chain couples TRBV4-1 to TRBJ2-2; D remains unclear. V was shortened by 3 bases and J by 9 bases, with 5 bases between the two germline ends. CDR3 length equals 11 residues. Per germline, CDR1 MGHRA and CDR2 YSYEKL. The CDR3 loop is CASSQVRELFF. CDR3 DNA sequence: TGCGCCAGCAGCCAGGTCCGGGAGCTGTTTTTT.

The J gene is TRBJ2-5, the V gene TRBV7-9; D is perhaps TRBD2 (6 bases). Per the germline V gene, CDR1 is SEHNR and CDR2 is FQNEAQ (reference sequence). The V gene lost 4 bases and the J gene lost 3 bases, with 12 bases spanning the gap. The CDR3 loop spans 14 amino acids. The chain's CDR3 is CASSSDIAEETQYF. In DNA, the CDR3 is TGTGCCAGCAGCTCCGACATAGCGGAAGAGACCCAGTACTTC.

This clonotype was observed a single time. The rearrangement uses TRBV11-2 and TRBJ1-2, with D uncertain. The germline CDR1 and CDR2 sequences are SGHAT and FQNNGV. The CDR3 consists of 14 residues. Deletions cut 5 bases from V and 1 base from J, with 11 bases between. The CDR3 DNA sequence: TGTGCCAGCAGCAAACAGCGAATTAACTATGGCTACACCTTC. Translation gives CASSKQRINYGYTF.

The chain employs TRBV7-3 and TRBJ2-6; 7 bases align to TRBD2. The ends lost 4 bases at V and 8 bases at J; junction bases unmatched: 2. Looked up from germline, CDR1 is SGHTA and CDR2 is FQGTGA. The CDR3 consists of 13 residues. CDR3 sequence: CASSSSGTNVLTF. CDR3 bases: TGTGCCAGCAGCTCGAGCGGGACCAACGTCCTGACTTTC.

This clonotype showed up many times. V usage is TRBV29-1 and J usage is TRBJ2-6; D gene ambiguous. Trimming stripped 4 bases from V and 0 bases from J, with 7 bases between. The germline V gene has CDR1 SQVTM and CDR2 ANQGSEA. There are 14 residues in the CDR3. The CDR3 loop reads CSVVPSSGANVLTF. The CDR3 DNA reads as TGCAGCGTTGTCCCAAGCTCTGGGGCCAACGTCCTGACTTTC.

The chain uses TRBV7-2 and TRBJ1-5; no definite D call. CDR1 SGHTA and CDR2 FQGNSA come from the germline V gene. The CDR3 totals 13 residues. The V end was cut by 4 bases, the J end by 5 bases, with 9 bases between. Written as DNA, the CDR3 is TGTGCCAGCAGCTGGAAAGTGGATCAGCCCCAGCATTTT. This encodes CASSWKVDQPQHF.

This clonotype was counted many times. This chain uses TRBV6-5 with TRBJ1-2; TRBD1 agrees at 8 bases. The length of the CDR3 is 14 residues. Germline trimming cut 6 bases from V and 7 bases from J; bases unmatched to any gene: 10. Per germline, CDR1 MNHEY and CDR2 SVGAGI. CDR3 in amino acids: CASSDTGGRGGYTF. CDR3 nucleotide sequence: TGTGCCAGCAGCGACACAGGGGGGAGGGGTGGCTACACCTTC.

This chain links TRBV20-1 with TRBJ2-2; D perhaps matches TRBD1 (5 bases). Trimming took off 4 bases at V and 6 bases at J, with 18 bases between the two ends. The CDR3 has 15 residues. Per germline, CDR1 DFQATT and CDR2 SNEGSKA (reference sequence). The CDR3 DNA reads TGCAGTGCTACCAACCAGGGATCCGTACCCGGGGAGCTGTTTTTT. Its translation: CSATNQGSVPGELFF.

Notes on this clonotype: At one end the junction does not follow the germline gene, possibly because of a read error. V gene TRBV7-8 combines with J gene TRBJ2-5; no firm D call. The CDR3 runs to 18 residues. Germline-derived CDR1 and CDR2 are SGHVS and FQNEAQ. CDR3 in DNA: TGTGTCAGCAGCCAAGAATTCCTGGGCCCGTTGACCCAAGAGACCCAGTACTTC. It codes for CVSSQEFLGPLTQETQYF.

In its sample, this clonotype was seen many times. This chain joins TRBV10-3 and TRBJ1-2; weak D call: TRBD1 (6 bases). The CDR3 totals 13 residues. V was pared by 1 base and J by 5 bases, with 8 bases between. Germline V gene data show CDR1 as ENHRY and CDR2 as SYGVKD. In DNA, the CDR3 is TGTGCCATCAGTGAGTTAGGGGGGTATGGCTACACCTTC. As protein: CAISELGGYGYTF.

The chain couples TRBV7-3 to TRBJ1-1, with TRBD1 identical over 8 bases. The CDR3 spans 18 residues. With 5 bases clipped from V and 1 base from J, the junction kept 15 bases outside the gene matches. Germline values: CDR1 SGHTA, CDR2 FQGTGA. In nucleotides, the CDR3 is TGTGCCAGCAGCGCGACAGGGGTTGGGGTTTTTGGGAACACTGAAGCTTTCTTT. Translating it yields CASSATGVGVFGNTEAFF.